Listed below are T cell receptor beta chains from one sample, sequenced in a study of cytomegalovirus exposure and HLA in healthy donors. The table came from immunoSEQ multiplex PCR; TCRdb's copy has only in-frame clones and leaves some out. The table includes approximately 270,000 clones, roughly 87% detected once. Sequencing was done on a sample of PBMCs. The receptors shown here come from a man aged 18 to 29 in good health and CMV-seropositive. Each CDR3 is given with its conserved first and last residue. Each record gives: D gene, V gene, clone size, J gene, CDR3 DNA, CDR3 protein. D genes are given only for firm matches. Only part of the rows carry a size: once, few, many, or a class if the clone is expanded.

.	TRBV28	.	TRBJ1-2	TGTGCCAGCAGTGTGGGCTATGGCTACACCTTC	CASSVGYGYTF
.	TRBV11-2	.	TRBJ2-7	TGTGCCAGCAGCTTAGCGGGAGCCTACGAGCAGTACTTC	CASSLAGAYEQYF
.	TRBV11-2	.	TRBJ2-3	TGTGCCAGCAGCTTTTTAATAGCCGGCACCACAGATACGCAGTATTTT	CASSFLIAGTTDTQYF
.	TRBV6-1	.	TRBJ2-5	TGTGCCAGCAGTGACCGGTCGGGTATCCAAGAGACCCAGTACTTC	CASSDRSGIQETQYF
.	TRBV7-2	.	TRBJ2-3	TGTGCCAGCAGCTTGCTCGCATTCACAGATACGCAGTATTTT	CASSLLAFTDTQYF
TRBD1	TRBV6-1	few	TRBJ2-2	TGTGCCAGCAGTCCCCGGGACAGCTACACCGGGGAGCTGTTTTTT	CASSPRDSYTGELFF
.	TRBV7-8	once	TRBJ1-1	TGTGCCAGCAGCCTCGGGATGAACACTGAAGCTTTCTTT	CASSLGMNTEAFF
.	TRBV5-1	.	TRBJ2-1	TGCGCCAGCAGCCTGGGGGTCGGGAGCTCCTACAATGAGCAGTTCTTC	CASSLGVGSSYNEQFF
TRBD1	TRBV27	.	TRBJ1-2	TGTGCCAGCAGTTCGACAGGGTTTGGCTACACCTTC	CASSSTGFGYTF
.	TRBV29-1	.	TRBJ2-1	TGCAGCGTTGAACTGGGGACGAAACCTGGTGAGCAGTTCTTC	CSVELGTKPGEQFF
.	TRBV5-1	.	TRBJ2-7	TGCGCCAGCAGCTTGCAGGGAGACATCGACTACGAGCAGTACTTC	CASSLQGDIDYEQYF
TRBD1	TRBV9	.	TRBJ2-1	TGTGCCAGCAGCAACCGGGACAGGGGGCGGTATGAGCAGTTCTTC	CASSNRDRGRYEQFF
.	TRBV6-1	.	TRBJ1-2	TGTGCCAGCAGTCCGGGTCCTGACTATGGCTACACCTTC	CASSPGPDYGYTF
.	TRBV14	.	TRBJ1-1	TGTGCCAGCAGCCGAAACCTGGGACCCTCCCGAGAAGCTTTCTTT	CASSRNLGPSREAFF
.	TRBV6-1	.	TRBJ2-2	TGTGCCAGCAGTCCCCTAGGCGCCGGGGAGCTGTTTTTT	CASSPLGAGELFF
.	TRBV30	.	TRBJ1-3	TGTGCCTGGTCCACAGGGCCTTGGGGAAACACCATATATTTT	CAWSTGPWGNTIYF
.	TRBV10-1	.	TRBJ1-2	TGCGCCAGCAGTGAGTCGAGCTATGGTGGCTACACCTTC	CASSESSYGGYTF
.	TRBV7-8	.	TRBJ1-1	TGTGCCAGCAGCTGGGGACTCTTGAACACTGAAGCTTTCTTT	CASSWGLLNTEAFF
.	TRBV18	.	TRBJ1-1	TGTGCCAGCTCACCTGAATCAGGGGCTCGAAACCTGAACACTGAAGCTTTCTTT	CASSPESGARNLNTEAFF
TRBD1	TRBV6-1	once	TRBJ2-6	TGTGCCACCGGACAGGGGCTATCCGGGGCCAACGTCCTGACTTTC	CATGQGLSGANVLTF
.	TRBV2	.	TRBJ2-1	TGTGCCAGCAGTGAGAGCAATGAGCAGTTCTTC	CASSESNEQFF
.	TRBV5-1	.	TRBJ1-1	TGCGCCAGCAGCTTGGCCGGCGTAATGAACACTGAAGCTTTCTTT	CASSLAGVMNTEAFF
TRBD1	TRBV4-2	.	TRBJ1-2	TGTGCCAGCAGCCAACCCAACAGGGGCCCTTCGTCCGGCTACACCTTC	CASSQPNRGPSSGYTF
.	TRBV29-1	.	TRBJ2-7	TGCAGCGTTTCTGACTACGGCGAGCAGTACTTC	CSVSDYGEQYF
.	TRBV6-5	.	TRBJ2-7	TGTGCCAGCAGTTACCAGAGGACGGTGGGCTACGAGCAGTACTTC	CASSYQRTVGYEQYF
.	TRBV6-6	.	TRBJ2-5	TGTGCCAGCAGCCGGCTCATTGAGGCCCAGTACTTC	CASSRLIEAQYF
.	TRBV18	.	TRBJ2-3	TGTGCCAGCTCACCACGCCCGGTGCTGACAGATACGCAGTATTTT	CASSPRPVLTDTQYF
.	TRBV6-6	once	TRBJ2-7	TGTGCCAGCAGTTACACCCCCGGGTTTCAAGCCTACGAGCAGTACTTC	CASSYTPGFQAYEQYF
TRBD2	TRBV6-5	.	TRBJ2-3	TGTGCCAGCAGACAGAGCGGGAGGCGCCATGGAGGGCAGTATTTT	CASRQSGRRHGGQYF
TRBD2	TRBV19	.	TRBJ2-7	TGTGCCAGTAGTGTGTCTAGCGGGGCTACCTACGAGCAGTACTTC	CASSVSSGATYEQYF
.	TRBV6-1	.	TRBJ2-2	TGTGCCAGCAGTGAAGGTCCCACTCTCACCGGGGAGCTGTTTTTT	CASSEGPTLTGELFF
.	TRBV4-2	.	TRBJ1-5	TGTGCCAGCAGCCAAGCTTTAACAGGGCTCGTGGACCAGCCCCAGCATTTT	CASSQALTGLVDQPQHF
TRBD2	TRBV6-5	once	TRBJ2-1	TGTGCCAGCAGTTACGGTAGCGGGAGGTTCGATGAGCAGTTCTTC	CASSYGSGRFDEQFF
TRBD1	TRBV7-2	.	TRBJ1-2	TGTGCCAGCAGCTTGAACAGGGGATTTTATGGCTACACCTTC	CASSLNRGFYGYTF
.	TRBV5-4	few	TRBJ1-2	TGTGCCAGCAGCTTGGAGTCCTATGGCTACACCTTC	CASSLESYGYTF
.	TRBV7-9	.	TRBJ2-2	TGTGCCAGCAGCTCGTTAACCGGGGAGCTGTTTTTT	CASSSLTGELFF
.	TRBV28	.	TRBJ2-7	TGTGCCAGCAGTACCCGCAGGGGTAACTACGAGCAGTACTTC	CASSTRRGNYEQYF
TRBD2	TRBV7-9	.	TRBJ2-2	TGTGCCAGCAGCAAGGGACTAGATAACACCGGGGAGCTGTTTTTT	CASSKGLDNTGELFF
.	TRBV30	.	TRBJ2-7	TGTGCCTGGAGCAGGGTTAAGGACGAGCAGTACTTC	CAWSRVKDEQYF